The present T cell receptor (beta chain) was sequenced within a study of T-cell memory formation after mild COVID-19. Study summary: TCR clusters were largely donor specific.

Points on this clonotype: As yet, its antigen is unknown.

Study findings and constraints: Pre-infection memory already had some responding clones, implying cross-reactive memory joined. Clones that contracted clustered mainly in CM and EM if CD4+ and in EMRA if CD8+.

V lost 6 bases and J lost 2, with 14 bases in between. This CDR3 is 14 amino acids long. Germline CDR1 MNHEY, CDR2 SVGAGI. A 5'RACE reaction primed in the constant segment made cDNA libraries of TCR alpha and TCR beta, and these carried sample barcodes and UMIs. Via MiXCR, TCRdb re-called the 5' RACE reads, giving one row per CDR3 protein. Among about 320,000 distinct CDR3 sequences listed, roughly an eighth were seen once. Sequenced input: PBMCs or a T cell subset sorted from them (not recorded which). The chain recombines TRBV6-5 with TRBJ2-7, with unresolved D. The TCR comes from a man aged 18 to 30 who had mild COVID-19 (a few samples of this study predate the infection). Cell type and time point are not known. The CDR3 spells CASRNALDTYEQYF. The CDR3 bases are TGTGCCAGCAGAAACGCCTTAGATACCTACGAGCAGTACTTC.